What follows describes a single T cell receptor beta chain. Its antigen is as yet unknown. The sample originates from a study of CD8 T cells in ankylosing spondylitis. Study-wide findings and caveats: Blood from ankylosing spondylitis patients appeared to carry a characteristic roughly 8-variant TCR beta motif. The study looked at matched synovial fluid samples from ankylosing spondylitis patients. Disease-linked clones were reported to be significantly enriched there.

Library preparation for TCR beta used quantitative 5'-RACE with molecular barcodes. TCRdb re-called the 5' RACE reads through MiXCR, storing one row per CDR3 protein. This sample yields fewer than 200,000 distinct CDR3 sequences, of which 9.5% to 10% are seen a single time; roughly 16% belongs to the top ten. The receptor was derived from a female donor with ankylosing spondylitis or in good health (not recorded which). The sample comprised blood, either unsorted or a sorted T cell fraction (not recorded which).

CDR3 coding DNA: TGTGCCAGCAGCATCATCCACAGGGATGGCTACACCTTC. As protein: CASSIIHRDGYTF. This chain links TRBV7-9 with TRBJ1-2, with a weak D call TRBD1 (6 bases). The CDR3 contains 13 residues. V was shortened by 5 bases and J by 6 bases, with 13 bases between the two germline ends. The germline V gene encodes CDR1 SEHNR and CDR2 FQNEAQ (reference sequence).